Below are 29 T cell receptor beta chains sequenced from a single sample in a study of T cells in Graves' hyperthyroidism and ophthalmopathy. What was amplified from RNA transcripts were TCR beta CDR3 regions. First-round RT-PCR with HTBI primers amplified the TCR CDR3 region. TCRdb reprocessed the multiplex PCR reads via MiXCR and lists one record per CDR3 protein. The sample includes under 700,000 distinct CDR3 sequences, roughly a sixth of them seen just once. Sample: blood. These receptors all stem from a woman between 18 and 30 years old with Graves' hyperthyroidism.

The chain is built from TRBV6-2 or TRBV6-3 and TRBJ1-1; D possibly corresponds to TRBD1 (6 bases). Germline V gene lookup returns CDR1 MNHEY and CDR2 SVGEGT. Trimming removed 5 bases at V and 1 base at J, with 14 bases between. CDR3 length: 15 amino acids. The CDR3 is CASSNPGTTNTEAFF. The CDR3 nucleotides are TGTGCCAGCAGTAATCCCGGGACAACGAACACTGAAGCTTTCTTT.

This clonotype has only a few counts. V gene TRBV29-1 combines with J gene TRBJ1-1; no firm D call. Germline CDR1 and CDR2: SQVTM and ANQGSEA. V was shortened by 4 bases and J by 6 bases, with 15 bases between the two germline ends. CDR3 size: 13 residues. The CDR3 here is CSVASQTRSEAFF. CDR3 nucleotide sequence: TGCAGCGTTGCTTCTCAGACCCGATCTGAAGCTTTCTTT.

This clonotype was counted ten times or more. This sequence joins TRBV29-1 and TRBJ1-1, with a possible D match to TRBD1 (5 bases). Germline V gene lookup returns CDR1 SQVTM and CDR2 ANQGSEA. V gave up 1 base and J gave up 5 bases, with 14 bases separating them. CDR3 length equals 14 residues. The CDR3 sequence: CSVEAGAGGTEAFF. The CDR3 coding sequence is TGCAGCGTTGAAGCGGGCGCGGGGGGAACTGAAGCTTTCTTT.

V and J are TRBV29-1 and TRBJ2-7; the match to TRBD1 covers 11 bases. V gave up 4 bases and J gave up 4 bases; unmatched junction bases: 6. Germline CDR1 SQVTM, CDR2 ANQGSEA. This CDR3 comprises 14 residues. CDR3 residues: CSVVRTGGRYEQYF. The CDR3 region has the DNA TGCAGCGTTGTGAGGACAGGGGGCAGGTACGAGCAGTACTTC.

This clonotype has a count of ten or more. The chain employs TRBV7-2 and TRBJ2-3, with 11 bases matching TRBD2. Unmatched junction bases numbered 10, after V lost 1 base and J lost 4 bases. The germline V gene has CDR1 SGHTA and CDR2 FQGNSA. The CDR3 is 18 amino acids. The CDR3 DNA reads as TGTGCCAGCAGCTTAGTGTGGGCTAGCGGGGGGAAACCAGATACGCAGTATTTT. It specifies CASSLVWASGGKPDTQYF.

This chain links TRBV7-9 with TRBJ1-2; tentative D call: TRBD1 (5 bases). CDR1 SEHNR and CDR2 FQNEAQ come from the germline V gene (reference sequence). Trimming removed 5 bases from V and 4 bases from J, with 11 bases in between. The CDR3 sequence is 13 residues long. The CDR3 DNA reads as TGTGCCAGCAGCCAGGGAATTTTCTATGGCTACACCTTC. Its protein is CASSQGIFYGYTF.

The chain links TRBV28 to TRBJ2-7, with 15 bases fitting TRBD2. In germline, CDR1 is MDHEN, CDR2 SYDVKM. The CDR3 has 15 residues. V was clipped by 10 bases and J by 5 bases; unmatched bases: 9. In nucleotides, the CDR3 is TGTGCCACCGGACTAGCGGGAGGGCGGAGAAACGAGCAGTACTTC. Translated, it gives CATGLAGGRRNEQYF.

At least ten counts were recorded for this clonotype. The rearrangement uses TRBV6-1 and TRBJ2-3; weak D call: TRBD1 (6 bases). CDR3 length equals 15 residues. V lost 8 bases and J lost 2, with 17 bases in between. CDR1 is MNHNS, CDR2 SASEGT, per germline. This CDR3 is CASPKGVTVTDTQYF. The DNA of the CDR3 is TGTGCCAGCCCCAAGGGGGTGACGGTCACAGATACGCAGTATTTT.

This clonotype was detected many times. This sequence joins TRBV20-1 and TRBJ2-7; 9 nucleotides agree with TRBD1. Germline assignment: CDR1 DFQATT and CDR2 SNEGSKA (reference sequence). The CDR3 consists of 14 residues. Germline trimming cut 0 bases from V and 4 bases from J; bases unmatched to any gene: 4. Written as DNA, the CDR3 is TGCAGTGCTAGAGATACAGGGGGCAGATACGAGCAGTACTTC. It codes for CSARDTGGRYEQYF.

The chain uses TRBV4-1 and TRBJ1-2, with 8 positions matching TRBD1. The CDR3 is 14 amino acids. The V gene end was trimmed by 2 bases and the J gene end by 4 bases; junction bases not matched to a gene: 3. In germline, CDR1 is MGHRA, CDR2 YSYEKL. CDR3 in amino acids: CASSQPQGGYGYTF. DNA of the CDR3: TGCGCCAGCAGCCAACCACAGGGGGGCTATGGCTACACCTTC.

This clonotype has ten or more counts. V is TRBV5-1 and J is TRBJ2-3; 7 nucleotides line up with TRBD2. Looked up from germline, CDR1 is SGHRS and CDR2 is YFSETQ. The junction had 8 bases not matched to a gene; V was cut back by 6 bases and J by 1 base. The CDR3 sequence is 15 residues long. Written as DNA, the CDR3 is TGCGCCAGCAATGTGGGGCGGGAGCGCACAGATACGCAGTATTTT. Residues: CASNVGRERTDTQYF. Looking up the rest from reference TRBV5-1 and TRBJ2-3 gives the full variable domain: KAGVTQTPRYLIKTRGQQVTLSCSPISGHRSVSWYQQTPGQGLQFLFEYFSETQRNKGNFPGRFSGRQFSNSRSEMNVSTLELGDSALYLCASNVGRERTDTQYFGPGTRLTVL.

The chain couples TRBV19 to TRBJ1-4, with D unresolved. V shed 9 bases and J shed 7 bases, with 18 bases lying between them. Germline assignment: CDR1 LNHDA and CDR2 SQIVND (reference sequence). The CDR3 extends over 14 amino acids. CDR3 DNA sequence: TGTGCCAGCGCCACCCCCGGGGATACTGAAAAACTGTTTTTT. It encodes CASATPGDTEKLFF.

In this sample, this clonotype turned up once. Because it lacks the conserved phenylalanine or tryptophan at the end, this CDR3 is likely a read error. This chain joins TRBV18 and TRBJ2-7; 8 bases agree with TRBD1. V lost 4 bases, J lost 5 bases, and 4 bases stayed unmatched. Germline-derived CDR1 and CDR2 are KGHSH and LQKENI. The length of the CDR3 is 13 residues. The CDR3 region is CASSQVTGDEQYL. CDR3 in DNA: TGTGCCAGCTCACAAGTGACAGGGGACGAGCAGTACCTC.

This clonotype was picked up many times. The CDR3 DNA reads as TGTGCCAGCAGCTTTGGGACTAGCGAGCAGTTCTTC. Residues: CASSFGTSEQFF. This rearrangement joins TRBV7-2 to TRBJ2-1; 9 nucleotides match TRBD2. The CDR3 is 12 amino acids. CDR1 is SGHTA, CDR2 FQGNSA, per germline. Germline trimming cut 3 bases from V and 10 bases from J; bases unmatched to any gene: 1.

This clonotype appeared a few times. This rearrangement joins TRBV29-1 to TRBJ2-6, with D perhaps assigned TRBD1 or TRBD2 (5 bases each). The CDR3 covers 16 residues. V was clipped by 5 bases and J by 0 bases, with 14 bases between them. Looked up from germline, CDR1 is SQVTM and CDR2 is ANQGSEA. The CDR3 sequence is CSVQASRDSGANVLTF. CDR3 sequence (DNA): TGCAGCGTTCAGGCTAGCAGGGACTCTGGGGCCAACGTCCTGACTTTC.

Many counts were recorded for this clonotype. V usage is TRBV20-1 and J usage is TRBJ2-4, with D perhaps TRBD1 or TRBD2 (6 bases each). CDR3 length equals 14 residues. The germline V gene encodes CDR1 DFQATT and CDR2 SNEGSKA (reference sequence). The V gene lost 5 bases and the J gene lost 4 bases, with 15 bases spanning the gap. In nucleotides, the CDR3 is TGCAGTGCTCCGGGGGCAGCACAAAAAAACATTCAGTACTTC. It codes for CSAPGAAQKNIQYF.

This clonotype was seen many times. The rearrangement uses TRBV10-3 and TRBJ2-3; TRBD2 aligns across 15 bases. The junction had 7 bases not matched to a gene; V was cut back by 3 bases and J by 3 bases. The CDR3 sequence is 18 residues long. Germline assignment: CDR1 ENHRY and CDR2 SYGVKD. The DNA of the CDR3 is TGTGCCATCAGTGACCGGACTAGCGGGGGGGCCGAGACAGATACGCAGTATTTT. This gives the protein CAISDRTSGGAETDTQYF.

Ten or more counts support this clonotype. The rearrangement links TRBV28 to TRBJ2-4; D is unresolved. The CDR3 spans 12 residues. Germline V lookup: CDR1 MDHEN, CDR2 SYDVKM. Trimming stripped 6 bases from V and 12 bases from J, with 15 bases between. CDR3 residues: CASREGPFNQYF. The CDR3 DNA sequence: TGTGCCAGCAGGGAAGGACCCTTTAATCAGTACTTC. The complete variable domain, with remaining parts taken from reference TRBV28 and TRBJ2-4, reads DVKVTQSSRYLVKRTGEKVFLECVQDMDHENMFWYRQDPGLGLRLIYFSYDVKMKEKGDIPEGYSVSREKKERFSLILESASTNQTSMYLCASREGPFNQYFGAGTRLSVL.

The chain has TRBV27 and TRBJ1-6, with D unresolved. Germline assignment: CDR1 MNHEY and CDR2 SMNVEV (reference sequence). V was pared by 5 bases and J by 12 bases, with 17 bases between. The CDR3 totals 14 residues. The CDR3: CASSPPLSFEPLHF. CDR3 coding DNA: TGTGCCAGCAGTCCCCCCCTTTCGTTTGAACCCCTCCACTTT.

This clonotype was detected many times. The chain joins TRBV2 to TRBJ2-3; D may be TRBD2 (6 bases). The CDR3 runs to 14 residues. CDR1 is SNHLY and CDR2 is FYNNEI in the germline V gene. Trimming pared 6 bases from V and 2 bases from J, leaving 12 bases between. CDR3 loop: CASREGLNTDTQYF. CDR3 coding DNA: TGTGCCAGCAGGGAGGGACTGAACACAGATACGCAGTATTTT.

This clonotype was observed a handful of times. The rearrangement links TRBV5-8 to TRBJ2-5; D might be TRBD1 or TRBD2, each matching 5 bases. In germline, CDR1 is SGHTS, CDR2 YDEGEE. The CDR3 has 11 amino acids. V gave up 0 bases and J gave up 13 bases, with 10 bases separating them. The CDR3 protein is CASSLGDQPYF. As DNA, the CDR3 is TGTGCCAGCAGCTTGGGGGACCAACCGTACTTC.

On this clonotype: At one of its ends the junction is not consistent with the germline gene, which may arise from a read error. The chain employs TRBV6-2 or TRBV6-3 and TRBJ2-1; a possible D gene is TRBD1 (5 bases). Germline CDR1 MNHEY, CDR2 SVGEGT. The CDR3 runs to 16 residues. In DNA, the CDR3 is TGTACCAGCAGTTACTCTCCTGGGGCGCGTTACAATGAGCAGTTCTTC. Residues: CTSSYSPGARYNEQFF.

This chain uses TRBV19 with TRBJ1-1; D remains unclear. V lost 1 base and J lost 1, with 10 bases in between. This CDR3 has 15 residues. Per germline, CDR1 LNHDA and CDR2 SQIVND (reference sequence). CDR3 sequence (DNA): TGTGCCAGTAGTATAGGCGGCCCCAGGAACACTGAAGCTTTCTTT. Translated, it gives CASSIGGPRNTEAFF. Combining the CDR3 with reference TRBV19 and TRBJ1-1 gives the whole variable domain DGGITQSPKYLFRKEGQNVTLSCEQNLNHDAMYWYRQDPGQGLRLIYYSQIVNDFQKGDIAEGYSVSREKKESFPLTVTSAQKNPTAFYLCASSIGGPRNTEAFFGQGTRLTVV.

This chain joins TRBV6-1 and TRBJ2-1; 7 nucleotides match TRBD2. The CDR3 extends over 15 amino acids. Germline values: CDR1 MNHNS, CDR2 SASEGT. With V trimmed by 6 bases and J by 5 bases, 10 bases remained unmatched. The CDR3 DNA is TGTGCCAGCAGCACTACTAGCGCTGCAAACAATGAGCAGTTCTTC. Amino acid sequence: CASSTTSAANNEQFF.

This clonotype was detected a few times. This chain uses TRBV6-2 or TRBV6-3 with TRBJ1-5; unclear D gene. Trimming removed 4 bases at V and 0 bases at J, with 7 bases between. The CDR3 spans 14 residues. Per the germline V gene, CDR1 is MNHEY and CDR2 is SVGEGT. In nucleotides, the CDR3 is TGTGCCAGCAGTTGGACGGATAGCAATCAGCCCCAGCATTTT. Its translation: CASSWTDSNQPQHF.

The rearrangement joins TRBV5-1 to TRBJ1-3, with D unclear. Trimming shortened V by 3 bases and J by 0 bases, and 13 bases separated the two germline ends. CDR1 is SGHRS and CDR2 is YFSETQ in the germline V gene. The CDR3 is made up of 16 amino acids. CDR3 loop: CASSSMKQNSGNTIYF. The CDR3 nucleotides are TGCGCCAGCAGCTCCATGAAACAAAACTCTGGAAACACCATATATTTT.

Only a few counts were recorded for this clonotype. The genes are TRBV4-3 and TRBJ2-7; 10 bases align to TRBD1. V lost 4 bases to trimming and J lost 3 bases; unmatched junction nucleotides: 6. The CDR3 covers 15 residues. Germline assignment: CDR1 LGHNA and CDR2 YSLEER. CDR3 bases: TGCGCCAGCAGCCTTGGACAGGGGGTAAACTACGAGCAGTACTTC. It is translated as CASSLGQGVNYEQYF.

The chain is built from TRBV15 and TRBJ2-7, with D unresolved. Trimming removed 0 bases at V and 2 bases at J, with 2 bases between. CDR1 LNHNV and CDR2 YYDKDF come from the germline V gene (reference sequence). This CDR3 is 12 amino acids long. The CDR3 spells CATSREPYEQYF. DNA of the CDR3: TGTGCCACCAGCAGAGAGCCCTACGAGCAGTACTTC.

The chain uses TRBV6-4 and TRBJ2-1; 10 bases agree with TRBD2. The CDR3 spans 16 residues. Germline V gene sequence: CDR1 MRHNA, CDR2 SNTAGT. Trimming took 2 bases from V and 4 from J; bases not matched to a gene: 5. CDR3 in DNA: TGTGCCAGCAGTGACACTCCGGGACTAGCGTACAATGAGCAGTTCTTC. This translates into CASSDTPGLAYNEQFF.